Listed here is a single TCR beta chain. The target antigen is unknown. The table came from immunoSEQ multiplex PCR; TCRdb's copy has only in-frame clones and leaves some out. Altogether 140,000 to 150,000 clones are present, approximately 93% being singletons, with the ten largest covering under 6.5%. This entry belongs to a study of T cell responses to AZD1222 COVID-19 vaccine. Study-level information: Pooling was applied to second doses at about 4 or about 12 weeks. The study's findings and limits: Only six people who got AZD1222 tested seropositive at baseline. Donors were mostly white British, more females; clonal diversity possibly underestimated. Regions 160-218 and 743-854 held dominance among vaccine-associated CD4 TCRs, which spanned spike.

Germline values: CDR1 SNHLY, CDR2 FYNNEI. This CDR3 comprises 12 residues. V lost 6 bases and J 9 bases, leaving 13 bases between the germline ends. This receptor was taken from an adult in good health. The chain is built from TRBV2 and TRBJ2-3, with a tentative D call TRBD1 (6 bases). The starting material was peripheral blood, obtained on day 0 of AZD1222 vaccination. For the CDR3, the DNA is TGTGCCAGCAGCAATCCCCAGGGGACGCAGTATTTT. This gives the protein CASSNPQGTQYF.